The present T cell receptor (beta chain) was sequenced within a study of T-cell reconstitution after alpha-beta-depleted transplantation in children. This clonotype was counted many times. The library targeted TCRbeta and was prepared with unique molecular identifiers. TCRdb reanalysed the PCR reads using MiXCR and keeps one entry per CDR3 protein. The table shows 350,000 to 400,000 distinct CDR3 sequences, with less than 15% occurring only once. Germline V gene data show CDR1 as SGHAT and CDR2 as FQNNGV. V was trimmed by 4 bases and J by 4 bases, leaving 7 bases between them. The CDR3 covers 13 residues.

The receptor was isolated from a human donor who donated a stem cell graft to a child with Fanconi anemia. The chain recombines TRBV11-2 with TRBJ2-2; D gene unclear. Material: PBMCs, obtained from the stem cell graft. DNA of the CDR3: TGTGCCAGCAGCTGGACCCGCACCGGGGAGCTGTTTTTT. This translates into CASSWTRTGELFF.